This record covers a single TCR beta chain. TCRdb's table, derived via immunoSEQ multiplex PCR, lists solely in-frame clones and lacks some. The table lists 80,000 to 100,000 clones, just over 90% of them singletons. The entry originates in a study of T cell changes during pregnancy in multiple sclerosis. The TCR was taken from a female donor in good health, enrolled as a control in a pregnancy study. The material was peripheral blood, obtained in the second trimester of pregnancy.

For the CDR3, the DNA is TGTGCCAGCAGTGTTGTGGTAGGAGAGGGCTACGAGCAGTACTTC. Translating it yields CASSVVVGEGYEQYF. This chain links TRBV6-1 with TRBJ2-7; D might be TRBD2 (5 bases). CDR1 is MNHNS and CDR2 is SASEGT in the germline V gene. The V end lost 4 bases, the J end lost 3 bases, and 16 bases lay between the germline ends. The CDR3 contains 15 residues.